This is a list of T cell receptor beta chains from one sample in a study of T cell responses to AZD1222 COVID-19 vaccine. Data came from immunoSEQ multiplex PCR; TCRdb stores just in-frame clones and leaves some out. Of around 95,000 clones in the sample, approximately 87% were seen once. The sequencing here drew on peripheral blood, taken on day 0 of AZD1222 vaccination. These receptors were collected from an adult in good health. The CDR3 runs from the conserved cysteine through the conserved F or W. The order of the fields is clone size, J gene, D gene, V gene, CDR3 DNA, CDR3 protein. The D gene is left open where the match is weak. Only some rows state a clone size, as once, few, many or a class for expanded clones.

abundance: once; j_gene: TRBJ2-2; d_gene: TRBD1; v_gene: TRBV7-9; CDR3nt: TGTGCCAGCAGCCCCGGGACAGCCCTCACCACCGGGGAGCTGTTTTTT; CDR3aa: CASSPGTALTTGELFF
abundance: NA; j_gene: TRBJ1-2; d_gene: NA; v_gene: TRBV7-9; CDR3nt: TGTGCCAGCAGCCCTATTCCCTTGGAAAGGGGCAATTGGGGCTACACCTTC; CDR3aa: CASSPIPLERGNWGYTF
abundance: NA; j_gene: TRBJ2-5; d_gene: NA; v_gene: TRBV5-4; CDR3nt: TGTGCCAGCAGCTCTGGGGCCAAGCAAGAGACCCAGTACTTC; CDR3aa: CASSSGAKQETQYF
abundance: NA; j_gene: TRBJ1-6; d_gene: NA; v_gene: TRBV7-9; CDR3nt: TGTGCCAGCAGCTTTATTGACGACAGCTATAATTCACCCCTCCACTTT; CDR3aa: CASSFIDDSYNSPLHF
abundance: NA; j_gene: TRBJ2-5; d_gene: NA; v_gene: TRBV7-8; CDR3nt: TGTGCCAGCAGCCGGGACTTAGAAGAGACCCAGTACTTC; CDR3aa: CASSRDLEETQYF
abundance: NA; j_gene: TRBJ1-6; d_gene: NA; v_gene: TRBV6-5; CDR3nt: TGTGCCAGCAGCCGGGGACAAGACAATTCACCCCTCCACTTT; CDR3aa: CASSRGQDNSPLHF
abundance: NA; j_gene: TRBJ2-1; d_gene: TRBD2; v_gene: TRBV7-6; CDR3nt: TGTGCCAGCAGCCCCACTACTAGCGGGAGCAATGAGCAGTTCTTC; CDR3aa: CASSPTTSGSNEQFF
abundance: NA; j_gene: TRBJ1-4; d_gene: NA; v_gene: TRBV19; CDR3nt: TGTGCCAGTAGTATAAGGTCTCGGGGGCTAGATGAAAAACTGTTTTTT; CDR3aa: CASSIRSRGLDEKLFF
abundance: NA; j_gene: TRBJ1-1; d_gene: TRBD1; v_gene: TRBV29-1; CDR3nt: TGCAGCGCCCGGACAGGTATGAACACTGAAGCTTTCTTT; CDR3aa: CSARTGMNTEAFF
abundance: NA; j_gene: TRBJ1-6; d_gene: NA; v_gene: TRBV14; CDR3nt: TGTGCCAGCAGCCCCGTCCGGGGGATCAACACCCTCCACTTT; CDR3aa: CASSPVRGINTLHF
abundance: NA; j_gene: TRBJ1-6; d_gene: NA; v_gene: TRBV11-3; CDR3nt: TGTGCCAGCATCAAACGGGCAGCCTATAATTCACCCCTCCACTTT; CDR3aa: CASIKRAAYNSPLHF
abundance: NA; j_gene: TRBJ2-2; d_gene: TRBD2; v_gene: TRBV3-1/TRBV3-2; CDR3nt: TGTGCCAGCAGCCCCGATTGGACTAGCGGGAGGGCCGGGGAGCTGTTTTTT; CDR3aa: CASSPDWTSGRAGELFF
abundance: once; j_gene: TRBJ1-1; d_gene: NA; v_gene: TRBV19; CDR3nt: TGTGCCAGTAGTATAGCAGGGCAGTCGGCTTTCTTT; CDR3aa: CASSIAGQSAFF
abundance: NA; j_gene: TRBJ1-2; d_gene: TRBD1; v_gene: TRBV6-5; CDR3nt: TGTGCCAGCACCGGGACAGCTAACTATGGCTACACCTTC; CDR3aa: CASTGTANYGYTF
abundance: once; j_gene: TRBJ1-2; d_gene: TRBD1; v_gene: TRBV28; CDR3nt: TGTGCCAGCAGCAGGGACAGGGGGCGGAATGGCTACACCTTC; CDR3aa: CASSRDRGRNGYTF
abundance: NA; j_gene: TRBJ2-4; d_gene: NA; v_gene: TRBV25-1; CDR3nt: TGTGCCAGCAGTGAGACTAGAAGGACCAAAAACATTCAGTACTTC; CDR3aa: CASSETRRTKNIQYF
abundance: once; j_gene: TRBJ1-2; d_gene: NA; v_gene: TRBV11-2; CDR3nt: TGTGCCAGCAGCTTAAGTGGGGGCAGTGGCTACACCTTC; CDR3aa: CASSLSGGSGYTF
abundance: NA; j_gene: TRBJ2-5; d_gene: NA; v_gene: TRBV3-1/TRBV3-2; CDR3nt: TGTGCCAGCACCCGCCGGGACTCCCAAGAGACCCAGTACTTC; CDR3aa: CASTRRDSQETQYF
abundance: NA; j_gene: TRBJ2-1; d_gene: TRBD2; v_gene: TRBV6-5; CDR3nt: TGTGCCAGCAGTTTACTAGCGGGAGGGCGGAATGAGCAGTTCTTC; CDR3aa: CASSLLAGGRNEQFF
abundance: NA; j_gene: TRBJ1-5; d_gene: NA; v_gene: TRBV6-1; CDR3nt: TGTGCCAGCAGTGAACTGAATCAGCCCCAGCATTTT; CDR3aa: CASSELNQPQHF
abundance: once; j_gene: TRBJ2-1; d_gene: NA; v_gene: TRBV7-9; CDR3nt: TGTGCCAGCAGCTTAGCGGGAGTACTGGGGGGCAATGAGCAGTTCTTC; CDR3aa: CASSLAGVLGGNEQFF
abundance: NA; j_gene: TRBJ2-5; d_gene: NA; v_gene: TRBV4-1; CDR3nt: TGCGCCAGCAGCCAAGATACCCCGGAGCCGACATGGACCCAGTACTTC; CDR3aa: CASSQDTPEPTWTQYF
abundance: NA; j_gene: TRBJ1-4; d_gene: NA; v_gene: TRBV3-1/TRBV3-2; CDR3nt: TGTGCCAGCAGCCATCTCCGGGGTAATGAAAAACTGTTTTTT; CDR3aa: CASSHLRGNEKLFF
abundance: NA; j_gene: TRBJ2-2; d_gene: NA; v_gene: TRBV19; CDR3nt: TGTGCCAGTAGTGGGCAGTCGAACACCGGGGAGCTGTTTTTT; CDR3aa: CASSGQSNTGELFF
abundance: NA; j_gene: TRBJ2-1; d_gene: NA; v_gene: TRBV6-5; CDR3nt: TGTGCCAGCAGTTGGGTGGGAGAGAATGAGCAGTTCTTC; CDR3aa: CASSWVGENEQFF
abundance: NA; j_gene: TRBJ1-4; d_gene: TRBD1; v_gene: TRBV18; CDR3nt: TGTGCCAGCTCACCGGGACAGGGGGCAGAGGAAAAACTGTTTTTT; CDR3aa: CASSPGQGAEEKLFF
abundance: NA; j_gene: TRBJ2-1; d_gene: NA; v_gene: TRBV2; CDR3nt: TGTGCCAGCACCCGACGGGACAATGAGCAGTTCTTC; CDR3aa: CASTRRDNEQFF
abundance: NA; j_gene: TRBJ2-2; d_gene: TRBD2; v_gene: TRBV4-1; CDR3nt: TGCGCCAGCAGCCTCGGACTAGCGGGGGGGCACAGGGAGCTGTTTTTT; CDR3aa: CASSLGLAGGHRELFF